This T cell receptor (beta chain) was found in a study of CD8 T cells in Susac syndrome. Random-hexamer reverse transcription was applied to roughly 0.45 to 1 ug RNA. Multiplex PCR with immunoSEQ amplified the TCR beta CDR3 across 54 Vbeta and 13 Jbeta. MiXCR, run by TCRdb on the immunoSEQ multiplex PCR reads, gives a single entry per CDR3 protein. Of under 200,000 distinct CDR3 sequences detected, 95% appear once; the ten largest clones hold approximately 0.1%. Negative isolation was applied to CD8+ and CD4+ T cells, and FACS enrichment was applied to TEMRA cells. The sequencing input was CD4+ T cells from PBMCs. The receptor's source is a human donor in good health.

CDR3 nucleotide sequence: TGTGCCAGCAGTCTCGGACTAGCCCCGAGCTCCTACAATGAGCAGTTCTTC. Its protein is CASSLGLAPSSYNEQFF. The chain links TRBV12-3 or TRBV12-4 to TRBJ2-1; 8 nucleotides agree with TRBD2. Germline trimming cut 5 bases from V and 0 bases from J; bases unmatched to any gene: 9. This CDR3 is built from 17 residues.